This TCR beta chain was identified in a study of graft-versus-host responses after intestinal transplantation. The method was immunoSEQ multiplex PCR; TCRdb's version includes in-frame clones alone and lacks a portion of them. The table includes over 10,000 clones, roughly 93% detected once. This CDR3 spans 13 amino acids. V lost 1 base and J 6 bases, leaving 11 bases between the germline ends. Germline assignment: CDR1 SGHDT and CDR2 YYEEEE. The rearrangement uses TRBV5-6 and TRBJ2-7; D uncertain. The input for sequencing was PBMCs, taken about 1,000 days after intestinal transplantation. This TCR was recovered from a human patient who received an intestinal transplant, so some T cells may come from the graft donor. The CDR3 sequence is CASSLTALGEQYF. CDR3 nucleotides: TGTGCCAGCAGCTTGACGGCTTTGGGCGAGCAGTACTTC.